Listed below are T cell receptor beta chains from one sample, sequenced in a study of T cell responses to AZD1222 COVID-19 vaccine. The method was immunoSEQ multiplex PCR; TCRdb's version includes in-frame clones alone and lacks a portion of them. The data hold about 140,000 clones, with about 93% observed a single time. Material: peripheral blood, obtained on day 0 of AZD1222 vaccination. Receptors were obtained from an adult in good health. Both conserved end residues are part of each CDR3. Size values are once, few and many counts, or a class for expanded clones, and some rows have none.

v_call | clone_size | cdr3_aa
TRBV28 | . | CASSLDTYNEQFF
TRBV7-3 | . | CASSSTGEGTGELFF
TRBV14 | . | CASSQERVLTEAFF
TRBV3-1/TRBV3-2 | few | CASSPSGSYNEQFF
TRBV19 | . | CASSINEGLAVPDTQYF
TRBV4-2 | . | CASSQDGLAGSYEQYF
TRBV29-1 | . | CSVVPGGHGYTF
TRBV2 | . | CASSEGTANYGYTF
TRBV30 | . | CAWSATGGNTIYF
TRBV4-1 | . | CASSLQTSGRTHSYNEQFF
TRBV28 | . | CASILDSNQPQHF
TRBV2 | once | CASSEGGSNQPQHF
TRBV7-8 | . | CASSFGTGQETQYF
TRBV9 | . | CASSVGLALSNEQFF
TRBV30 | . | CAWTGGDGTTIYF
TRBV7-6 | . | CASSLVGQGAYEQYF
TRBV3-1/TRBV3-2 | . | CASSQGLNTGELFF
TRBV10-1 | once | CASSEHGSGYNEQFF
TRBV27 | . | CASSQGLAYNEQFF
TRBV6-1 | few | CASSEAQGSHHEQYF